The sequence of this TCR beta chain was determined in a study of response to subunit inactivated influenza vaccine (dated by TCRdb to 2016 to 2019). Background on the whole study: To follow how T cells responded to a trivalent subunit inactivated influenza vaccine, the researchers relied on deep quantitative profiling of the T cell receptor repertoire.

V is trimmed back by 5 bases and J by 4 bases, and the junction contains 6 bases that no gene match accounts for. The CDR3, from cysteine to phenylalanine, totals 15 residues. Only CDR3 DNA is held: 45 bases, read in frame from base 1. Study-wide findings and limitations: The authors suggested that each seasonal influenza vaccination may recruit only a limited number of new T cells.

Receptor libraries were prepared by RT-PCR. The reads were generated on an Illumina HiSeq 2500. TCRdb took the public reads, trimmed them with fastp at Q25, ran MiXCR for clone calling and kept in-frame beta chains. One record per CDR3 amino acid sequence lists the most common genes and DNA. The sample yields roughly 160,000 distinct CDR3 sequences; approximately 12% were counted once. The top ten clonotypes cover approximately 35% of the sample. Many counts were recorded for this clonotype. Its antigen is not yet known. Base qualities are missing; no much larger clone stands one base away. This specimen consisted of CD8+ T cells sorted from PBMCs, obtained roughly 24 months after vaccination. The V and J segments used are TRBV12-3 or TRBV12-4 and TRBJ2-1, and TRBD1 aligns with 9 junction nucleotides. The source is a man aged 45 to 75 who received an inactivated influenza vaccine. Donor details come from another sample of the same person, matched by shared clones. The DNA reads TGTGCCAGCAGTGACAGGGGGGATCAATACAATGAGCAGTTCTTC. The encoded protein is CASSDRGDQYNEQFF.